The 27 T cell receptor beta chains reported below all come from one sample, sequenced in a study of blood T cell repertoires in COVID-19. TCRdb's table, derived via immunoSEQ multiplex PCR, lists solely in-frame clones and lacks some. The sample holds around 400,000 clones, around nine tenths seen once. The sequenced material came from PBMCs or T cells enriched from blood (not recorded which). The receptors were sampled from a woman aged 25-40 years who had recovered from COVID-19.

CDR3 in DNA: TGTGCCAGCAGCCGGGAGGGCCGGTCAGATACGCAGTATTTT. It yields the protein CASSREGRSDTQYF. The rearrangement joins TRBV7-2 to TRBJ2-3; 8 bases agree with TRBD2. Germline CDR1 and CDR2: SGHTA and FQGNSA. The CDR3 has 14 residues. Trimming at V came to 5 bases and at J to 4 bases, leaving 5 bases not matched to a gene.

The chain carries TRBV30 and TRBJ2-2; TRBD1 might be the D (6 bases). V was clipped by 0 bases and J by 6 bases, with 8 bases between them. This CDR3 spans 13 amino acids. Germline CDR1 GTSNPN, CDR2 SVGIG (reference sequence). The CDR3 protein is CAWSVQGAGELFF. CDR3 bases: TGTGCCTGGAGTGTACAGGGCGCCGGGGAGCTGTTTTTT.

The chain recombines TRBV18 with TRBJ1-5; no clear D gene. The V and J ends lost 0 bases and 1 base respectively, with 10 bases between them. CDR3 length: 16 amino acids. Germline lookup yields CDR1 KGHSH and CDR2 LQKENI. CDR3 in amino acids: CASSPPGALSNQPQHF. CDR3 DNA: TGTGCCAGCTCACCACCGGGCGCGTTAAGCAATCAGCCCCAGCATTTT.

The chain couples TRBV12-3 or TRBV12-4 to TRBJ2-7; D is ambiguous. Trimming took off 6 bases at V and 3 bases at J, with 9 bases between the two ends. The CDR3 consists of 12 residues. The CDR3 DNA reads TGTGCCAGCAGCCTACGAAACTACGAGCAGTACTTC. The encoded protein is CASSLRNYEQYF.

Here the CDR3 reads CASSFPGGGYTF. DNA for the CDR3: TGTGCCAGCAGTTTTCCCGGGGGTGGCTACACCTTC. The gene calls are TRBV28 and TRBJ1-2, with D possibly being TRBD1 (5 bases). Germline V lookup: CDR1 MDHEN, CDR2 SYDVKM. Trimming removed 3 bases from V and 7 bases from J, with 9 bases in between. The CDR3 covers 12 residues.

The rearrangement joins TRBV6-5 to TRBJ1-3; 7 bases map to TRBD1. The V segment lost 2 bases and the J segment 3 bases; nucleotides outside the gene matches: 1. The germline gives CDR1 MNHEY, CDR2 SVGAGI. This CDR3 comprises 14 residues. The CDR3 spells CASSYTGVGNTIYF. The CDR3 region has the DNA TGTGCCAGCAGTTACACAGGGGTTGGAAACACCATATATTTT.

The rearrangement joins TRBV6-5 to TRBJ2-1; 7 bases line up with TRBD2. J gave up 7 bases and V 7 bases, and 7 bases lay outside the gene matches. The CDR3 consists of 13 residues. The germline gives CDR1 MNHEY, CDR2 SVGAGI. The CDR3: CASIGTTSNEQFF. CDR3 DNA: TGTGCCAGCATCGGGACTACATCAAATGAGCAGTTCTTC.

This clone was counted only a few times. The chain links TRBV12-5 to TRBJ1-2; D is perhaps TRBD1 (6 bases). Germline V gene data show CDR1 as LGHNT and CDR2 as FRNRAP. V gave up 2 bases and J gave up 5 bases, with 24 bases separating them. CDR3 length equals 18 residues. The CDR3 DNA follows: TGTGCTAGTGGTTTGTCGGATCGTACAGGGAATAGGGCTTATGGCTACACCTTC. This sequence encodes CASGLSDRTGNRAYGYTF.

This chain's CDR3 is CASSLIRGGGTDTQYF. CDR3 nucleotides: TGCGCCAGCAGCTTGATCCGGGGAGGGGGCACAGATACGCAGTATTTT. The chain has TRBV5-1 and TRBJ2-3, with 7 bases that match TRBD2. The germline V gene has CDR1 SGHRS and CDR2 YFSETQ. V shed 1 base, J shed 1 base, and the junction held 6 bases outside the gene matches. This CDR3 is 16 amino acids long.

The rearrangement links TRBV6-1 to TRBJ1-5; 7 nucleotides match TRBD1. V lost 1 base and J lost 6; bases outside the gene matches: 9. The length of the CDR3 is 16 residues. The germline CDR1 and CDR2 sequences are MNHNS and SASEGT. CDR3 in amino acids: CASSEVRQGLGQPQHF. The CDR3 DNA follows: TGTGCCAGCAGTGAAGTACGACAGGGACTGGGTCAGCCCCAGCATTTT.

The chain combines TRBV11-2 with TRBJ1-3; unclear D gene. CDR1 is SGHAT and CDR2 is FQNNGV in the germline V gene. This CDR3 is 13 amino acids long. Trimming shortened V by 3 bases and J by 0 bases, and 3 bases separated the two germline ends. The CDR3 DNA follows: TGTGCCAGCAGCTTCCGCTCTGGAAACACCATATATTTT. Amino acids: CASSFRSGNTIYF. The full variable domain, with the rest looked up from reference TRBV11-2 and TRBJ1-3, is EAGVAQSPRYKIIEKRQSVAFWCNPISGHATLYWYQQILGQGPKLLIQFQNNGVVDDSQLPKDRFSAERLKGVDSTLKIQPAKLEDSAVYLCASSFRSGNTIYFGEGSWLTVV.

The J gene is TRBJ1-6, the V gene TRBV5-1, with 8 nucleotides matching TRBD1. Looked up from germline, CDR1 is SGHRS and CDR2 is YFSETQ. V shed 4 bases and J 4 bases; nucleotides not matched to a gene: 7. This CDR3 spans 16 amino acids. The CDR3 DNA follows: TGCGCCAGCAGCCTCGGGACAGGCGATTATAATTCACCCCTCCACTTT. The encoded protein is CASSLGTGDYNSPLHF.

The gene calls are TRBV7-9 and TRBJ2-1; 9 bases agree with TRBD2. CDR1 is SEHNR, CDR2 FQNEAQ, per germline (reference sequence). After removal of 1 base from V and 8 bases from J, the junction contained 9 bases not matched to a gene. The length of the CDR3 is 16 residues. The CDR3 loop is CASSLVGGRASDEQFF. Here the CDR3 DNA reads TGTGCCAGCAGCTTAGTCGGCGGGAGGGCCTCTGATGAGCAGTTCTTC.

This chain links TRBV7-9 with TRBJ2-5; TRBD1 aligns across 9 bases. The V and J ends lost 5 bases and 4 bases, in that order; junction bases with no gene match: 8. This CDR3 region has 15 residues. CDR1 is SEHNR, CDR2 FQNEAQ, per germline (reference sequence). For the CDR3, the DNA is TGTGCCAGCAGCGCTCCGGGACAGGGAATAGAGACCCAGTACTTC. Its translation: CASSAPGQGIETQYF.

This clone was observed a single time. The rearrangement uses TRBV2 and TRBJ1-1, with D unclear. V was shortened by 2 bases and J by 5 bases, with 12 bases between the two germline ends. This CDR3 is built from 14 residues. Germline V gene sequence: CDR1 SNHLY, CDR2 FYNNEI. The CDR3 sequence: CASSEFIGGTEAFF. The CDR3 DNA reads TGTGCCAGCAGTGAATTTATCGGCGGGACTGAAGCTTTCTTT.

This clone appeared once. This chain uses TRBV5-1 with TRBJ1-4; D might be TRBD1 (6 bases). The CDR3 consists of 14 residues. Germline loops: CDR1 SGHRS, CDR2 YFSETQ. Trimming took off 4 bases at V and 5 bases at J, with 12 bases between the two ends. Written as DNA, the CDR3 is TGCGCCAGCAGCAGAACAGGGTACAATGAAAAACTGTTTTTT. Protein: CASSRTGYNEKLFF. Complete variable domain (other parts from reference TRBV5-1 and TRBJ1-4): KAGVTQTPRYLIKTRGQQVTLSCSPISGHRSVSWYQQTPGQGLQFLFEYFSETQRNKGNFPGRFSGRQFSNSRSEMNVSTLELGDSALYLCASSRTGYNEKLFFGSGTQLSVL.

The CDR3 region is CASSLTGGLGGYTF. CDR3 DNA: TGTGCCAGCAGTTTGACGGGGGGGCTAGGAGGCTACACCTTC. The rearrangement uses TRBV28 and TRBJ1-2; weak D call: TRBD1 (6 bases). Trimming removed 3 bases from V and 8 bases from J, with 16 bases in between. CDR3 size: 14 residues. Looked up from germline, CDR1 is MDHEN and CDR2 is SYDVKM.

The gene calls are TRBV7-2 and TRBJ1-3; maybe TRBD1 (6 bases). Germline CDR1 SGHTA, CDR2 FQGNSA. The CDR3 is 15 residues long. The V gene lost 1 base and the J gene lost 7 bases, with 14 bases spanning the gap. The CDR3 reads CASSLDLGAGNTIYF. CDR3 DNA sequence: TGTGCCAGCAGCTTAGATCTGGGGGCAGGTAACACCATATATTTT.

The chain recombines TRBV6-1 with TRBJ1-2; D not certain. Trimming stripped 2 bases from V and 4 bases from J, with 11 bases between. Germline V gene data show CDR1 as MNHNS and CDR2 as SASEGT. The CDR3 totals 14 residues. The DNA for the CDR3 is TGTGCCAGCAGTGAACCAAACAGAGCCTATGGCTACACCTTC. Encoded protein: CASSEPNRAYGYTF.

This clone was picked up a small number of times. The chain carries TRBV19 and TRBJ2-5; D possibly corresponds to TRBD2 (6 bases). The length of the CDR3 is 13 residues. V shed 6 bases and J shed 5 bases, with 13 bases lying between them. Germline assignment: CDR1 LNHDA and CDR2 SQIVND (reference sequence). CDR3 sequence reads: CASSPGRRETQYF. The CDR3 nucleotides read TGTGCCAGTAGCCCAGGGAGGCGGGAGACCCAGTACTTC.

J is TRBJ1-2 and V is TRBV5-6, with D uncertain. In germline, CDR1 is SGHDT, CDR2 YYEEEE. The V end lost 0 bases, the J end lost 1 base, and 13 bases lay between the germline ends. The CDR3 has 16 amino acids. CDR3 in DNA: TGTGCCAGCAGCTTGGGGCAAGTTCTTTTTAACTATGGCTACACCTTC. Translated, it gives CASSLGQVLFNYGYTF.

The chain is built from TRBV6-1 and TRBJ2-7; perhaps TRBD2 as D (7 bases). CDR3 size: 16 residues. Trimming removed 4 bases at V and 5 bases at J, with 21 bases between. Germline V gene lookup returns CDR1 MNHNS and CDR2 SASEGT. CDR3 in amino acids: CASSALGGGSSNEQYF. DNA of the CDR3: TGTGCCAGCAGTGCCTTAGGGGGGGGCTCGAGTAACGAGCAGTACTTC.

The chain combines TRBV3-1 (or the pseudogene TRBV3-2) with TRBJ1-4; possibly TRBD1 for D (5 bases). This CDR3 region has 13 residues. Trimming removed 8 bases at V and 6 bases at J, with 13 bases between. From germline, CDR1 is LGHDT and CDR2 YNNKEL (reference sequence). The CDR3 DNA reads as TGTGCCAGCCGATCCACACAGGATGAAAAACTGTTTTTT. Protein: CASRSTQDEKLFF.

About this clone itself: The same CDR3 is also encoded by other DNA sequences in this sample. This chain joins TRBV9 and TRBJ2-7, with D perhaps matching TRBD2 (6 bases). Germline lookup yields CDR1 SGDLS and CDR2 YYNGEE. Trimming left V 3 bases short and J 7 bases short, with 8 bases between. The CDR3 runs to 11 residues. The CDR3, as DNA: TGTGCCAGCAGCGGAGGAGGGGAGCAGTACTTC. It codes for CASSGGGEQYF.

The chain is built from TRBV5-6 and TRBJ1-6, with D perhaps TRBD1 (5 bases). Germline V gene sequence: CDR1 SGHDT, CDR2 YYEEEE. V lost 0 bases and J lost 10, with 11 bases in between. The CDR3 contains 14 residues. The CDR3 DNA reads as TGTGCCAGCAGCTTGGCGGGGGTCCGATCACCCCTCCACTTT. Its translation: CASSLAGVRSPLHF.

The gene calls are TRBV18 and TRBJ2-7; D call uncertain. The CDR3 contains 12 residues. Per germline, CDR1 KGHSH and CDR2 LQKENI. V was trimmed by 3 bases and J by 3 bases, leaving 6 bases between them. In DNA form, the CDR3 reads TGTGCCAGCTCACCCCAACTCTACGAGCAGTACTTC. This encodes CASSPQLYEQYF.

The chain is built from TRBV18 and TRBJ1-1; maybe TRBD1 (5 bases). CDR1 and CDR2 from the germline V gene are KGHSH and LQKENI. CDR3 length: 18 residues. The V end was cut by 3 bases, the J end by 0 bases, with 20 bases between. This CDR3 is CASSPVSGGRGLNTEAFF. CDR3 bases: TGTGCCAGCTCACCTGTATCTGGGGGGAGGGGATTGAACACTGAAGCTTTCTTT.